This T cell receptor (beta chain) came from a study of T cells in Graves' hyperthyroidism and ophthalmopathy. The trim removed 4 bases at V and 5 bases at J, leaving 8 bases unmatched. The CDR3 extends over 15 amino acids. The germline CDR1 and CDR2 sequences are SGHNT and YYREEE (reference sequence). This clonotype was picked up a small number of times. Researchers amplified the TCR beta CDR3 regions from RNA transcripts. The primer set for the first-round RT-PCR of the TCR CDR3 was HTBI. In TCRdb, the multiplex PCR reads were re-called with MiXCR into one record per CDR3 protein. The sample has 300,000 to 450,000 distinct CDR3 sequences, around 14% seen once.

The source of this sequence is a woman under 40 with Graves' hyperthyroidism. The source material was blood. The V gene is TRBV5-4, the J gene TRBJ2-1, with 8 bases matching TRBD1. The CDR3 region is CASSLSDRVHNEQFF. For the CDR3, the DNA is TGTGCCAGCAGCCTATCGGACAGGGTCCACAATGAGCAGTTCTTC.